The source of this T cell receptor (beta chain) is a study of identical twins. TCRdb reprocessed the 5' RACE reads with MiXCR, giving one entry per CDR3 protein. The data hold 1.5 million to 2 million distinct CDR3 sequences, with around 29% observed a single time. This clonotype came up a few times. The CDR3 is 16 amino acids. Deletions cut 0 bases from V and 4 bases from J, with 16 bases between. Germline V lookup: CDR1 DFQATT, CDR2 SNEGSKA (reference sequence). J is TRBJ2-1 and V is TRBV20-1; D possibly uses TRBD1 or TRBD2 (5 bases each). Sequencing was carried out using cord blood. The receptor's source is a newborn girl in good health. CDR3 DNA: TGCAGTGCTAGAGATGGGACGGGCGTGGGTTACAATGAGCAGTTCTTC. Its translation: CSARDGTGVGYNEQFF.